This paragraph reports one T cell receptor beta chain. The antigen is not known. PCR used 60 Vbeta primers and 13 Jbeta primers. The data were produced by immunoSEQ multiplex PCR, yet TCRdb's version contains in-frame clones alone and is incomplete. The table records under 110,000 clones, around 76% of them present only once. This record belongs to a study of cytomegalovirus exposure and HLA in healthy donors. CDR3 length: 11 residues. Looked up from germline, CDR1 is SGHTA and CDR2 is FQGNSA. Trimming removed 5 bases from V and 2 bases from J, with 4 bases in between. Study results and limitations: In terms of immune exposure information, only CMV serostatus was available.

The source of this sequence is a woman between 45 and 60 years old in good health and CMV-seropositive. The V gene is TRBV7-2, the J gene TRBJ2-7; D is uncertain. Sequences were obtained from PBMCs. The CDR3 DNA follows: TGTGCCAGCAGCCCTGCCTACGAGCAGTACTTC. Residues: CASSPAYEQYF.